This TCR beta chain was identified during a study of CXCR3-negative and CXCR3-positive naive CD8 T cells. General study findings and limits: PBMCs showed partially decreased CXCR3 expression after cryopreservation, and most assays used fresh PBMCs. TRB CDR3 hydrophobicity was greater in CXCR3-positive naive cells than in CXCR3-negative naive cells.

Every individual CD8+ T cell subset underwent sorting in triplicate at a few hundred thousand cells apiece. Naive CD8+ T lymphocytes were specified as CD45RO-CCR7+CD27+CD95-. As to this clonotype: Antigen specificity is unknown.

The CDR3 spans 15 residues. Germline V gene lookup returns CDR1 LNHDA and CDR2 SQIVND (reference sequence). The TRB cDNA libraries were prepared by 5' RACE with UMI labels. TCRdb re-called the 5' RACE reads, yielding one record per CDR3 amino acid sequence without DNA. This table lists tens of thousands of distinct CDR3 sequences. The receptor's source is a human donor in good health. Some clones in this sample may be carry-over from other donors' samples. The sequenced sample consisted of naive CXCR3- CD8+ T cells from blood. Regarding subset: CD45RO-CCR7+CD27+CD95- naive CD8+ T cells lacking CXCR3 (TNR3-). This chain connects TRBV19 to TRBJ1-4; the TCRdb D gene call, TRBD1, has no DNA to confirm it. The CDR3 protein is CAGHSRGVDNEKLFF.